This entry features one T cell receptor beta chain sequence. TCRdb re-called the reads through MiXCR, storing one row per CDR3 protein. The sample has about 740,000 distinct CDR3 sequences; 35% are singletons. The record originates from a study of T cell repertoires in cytomegalovirus infection. The CDR3 has 13 residues. Germline CDR1 and CDR2: LNHDA and SQIVND (reference sequence). After removal of 10 bases from V and 7 bases from J, the junction contained 9 bases not matched to a gene. This clonotype was obtained from a human donor in good health (CMV status not recorded). Some clones in this sample may be carry-over from other donors' samples. What was sequenced was PBMCs. The chain uses TRBV19 and TRBJ2-1, with 8 bases aligning to TRBD1. The CDR3 DNA reads TGTGCCACTACCAGGCAGGGGGCAAATGAGCAGTTCTTC. Its translation: CATTRQGANEQFF. The whole variable domain, remainder taken from reference TRBV19 and TRBJ2-1, is DGGITQSPKYLFRKEGQNVTLSCEQNLNHDAMYWYRQDPGQGLRLIYYSQIVNDFQKGDIAEGYSVSREKKESFPLTVTSAQKNPTAFYLCATTRQGANEQFFGPGTRLTVL.